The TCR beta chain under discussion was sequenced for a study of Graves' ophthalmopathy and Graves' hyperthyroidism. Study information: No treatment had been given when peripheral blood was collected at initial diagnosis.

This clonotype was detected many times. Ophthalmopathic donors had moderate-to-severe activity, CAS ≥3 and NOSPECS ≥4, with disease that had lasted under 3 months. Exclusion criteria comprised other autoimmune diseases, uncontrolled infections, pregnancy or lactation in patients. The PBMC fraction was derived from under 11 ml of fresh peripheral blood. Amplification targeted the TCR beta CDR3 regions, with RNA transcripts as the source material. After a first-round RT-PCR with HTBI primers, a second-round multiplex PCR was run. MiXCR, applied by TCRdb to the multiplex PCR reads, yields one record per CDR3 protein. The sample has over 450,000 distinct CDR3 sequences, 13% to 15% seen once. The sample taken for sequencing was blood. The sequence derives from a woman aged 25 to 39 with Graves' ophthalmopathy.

CDR3 sequence (DNA): TGCGCCAGCAGCCAAGACCCCAGGACTAACTATGGCTACACCTTC. This gives the protein CASSQDPRTNYGYTF. The V call is TRBV4-1, the J call TRBJ1-2; no reliable D call. V gave up 0 bases and J gave up 0 bases, with 8 bases separating them. CDR1 and CDR2 from the germline V gene are MGHRA and YSYEKL. The CDR3 runs 15 residues.